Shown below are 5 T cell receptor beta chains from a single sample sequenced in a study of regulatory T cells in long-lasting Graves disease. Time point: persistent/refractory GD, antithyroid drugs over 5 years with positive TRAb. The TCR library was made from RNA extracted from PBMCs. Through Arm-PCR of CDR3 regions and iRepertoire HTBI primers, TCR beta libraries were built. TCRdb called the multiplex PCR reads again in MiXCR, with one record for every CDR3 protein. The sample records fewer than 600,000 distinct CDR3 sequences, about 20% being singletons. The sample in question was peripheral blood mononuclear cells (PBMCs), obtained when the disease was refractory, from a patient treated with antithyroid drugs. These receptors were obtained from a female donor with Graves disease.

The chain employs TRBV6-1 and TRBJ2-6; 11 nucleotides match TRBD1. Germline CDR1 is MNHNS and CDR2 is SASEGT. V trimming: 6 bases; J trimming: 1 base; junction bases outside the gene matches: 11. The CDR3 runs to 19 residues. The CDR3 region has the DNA TGTGCCAGCAGCCTACCAGGACAGGGGGCGGTGTCTGGGGCCAACGTCCTGACTTTC. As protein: CASSLPGQGAVSGANVLTF.

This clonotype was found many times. CDR3 in amino acids: CASSPLGDRGYSEQYF. The CDR3 nucleotides are TGTGCCAGCAGTCCCCTTGGGGACAGGGGGTATAGCGAGCAGTACTTC. The chain recombines TRBV28 with TRBJ2-7; 11 bases are shared with TRBD1. After removal of 5 bases from V and 6 bases from J, the junction contained 12 bases not matched to a gene. In germline, CDR1 is MDHEN, CDR2 SYDVKM. The CDR3 sequence is 16 residues long.

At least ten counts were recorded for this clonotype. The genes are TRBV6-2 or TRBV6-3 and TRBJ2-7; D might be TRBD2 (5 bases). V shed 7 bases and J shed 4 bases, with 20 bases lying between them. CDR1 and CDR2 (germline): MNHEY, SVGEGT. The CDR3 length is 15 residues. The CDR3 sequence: CASTLNPNGGYEQYF. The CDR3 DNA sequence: TGTGCCAGCACCTTAAACCCCAACGGAGGTTACGAGCAGTACTTC.

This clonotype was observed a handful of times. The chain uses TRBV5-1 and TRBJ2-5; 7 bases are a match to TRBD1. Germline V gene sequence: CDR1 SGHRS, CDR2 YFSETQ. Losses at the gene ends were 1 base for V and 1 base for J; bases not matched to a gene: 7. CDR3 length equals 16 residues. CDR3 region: CASSLQPGGSQETQYF. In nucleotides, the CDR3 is TGCGCCAGCAGCTTGCAGCCAGGGGGATCCCAAGAGACCCAGTACTTC.

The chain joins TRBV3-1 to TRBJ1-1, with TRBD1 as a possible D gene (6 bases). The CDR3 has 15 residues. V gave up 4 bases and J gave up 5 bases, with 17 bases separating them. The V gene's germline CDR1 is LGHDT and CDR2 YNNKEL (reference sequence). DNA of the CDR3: TGTGCCAGCAGCCGCTCAAAGACAGGTGTTACTGAAGCTTTCTTT. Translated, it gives CASSRSKTGVTEAFF.